This T cell receptor (beta chain) was sequenced for a study of cytomegalovirus exposure and HLA in healthy donors. The CDR3 spans 16 residues. Germline V gene lookup returns CDR1 SGDLS and CDR2 YYNGEE. V lost 2 bases, J lost 1 base, and 5 bases stayed unmatched. Study outcomes and limitations: Later analysis identified a missense DCLRE1C variant that was linked to TCR beta V- and J-gene trimming. In a later analysis, across HLA loci, associated TCR counts were highest for DRB1, lowest for HLA-C. Rare TCR sequences dominated, though some public TCRs recurred in many donors.

The PCR used 60 Vbeta and 13 Jbeta primers. This table comes from immunoSEQ multiplex PCR, and its TCRdb copy is limited to in-frame clones, with some not included. The sample gives about 200,000 clones, about four fifths of which show up once; over 1.5% is in the top ten. Concerning this clone: Its antigen remains unidentified.

This sequence was found in a girl aged 10-17 years in good health and CMV-seropositive. The V call is TRBV9, the J call TRBJ2-3; 9 nucleotides agree with TRBD2. Sequenced: PBMCs. Written as DNA, the CDR3 is TGTGCCAGCAGCGTGGTAGCGGGAGCCCGCACAGATACGCAGTATTTT. It codes for CASSVVAGARTDTQYF.